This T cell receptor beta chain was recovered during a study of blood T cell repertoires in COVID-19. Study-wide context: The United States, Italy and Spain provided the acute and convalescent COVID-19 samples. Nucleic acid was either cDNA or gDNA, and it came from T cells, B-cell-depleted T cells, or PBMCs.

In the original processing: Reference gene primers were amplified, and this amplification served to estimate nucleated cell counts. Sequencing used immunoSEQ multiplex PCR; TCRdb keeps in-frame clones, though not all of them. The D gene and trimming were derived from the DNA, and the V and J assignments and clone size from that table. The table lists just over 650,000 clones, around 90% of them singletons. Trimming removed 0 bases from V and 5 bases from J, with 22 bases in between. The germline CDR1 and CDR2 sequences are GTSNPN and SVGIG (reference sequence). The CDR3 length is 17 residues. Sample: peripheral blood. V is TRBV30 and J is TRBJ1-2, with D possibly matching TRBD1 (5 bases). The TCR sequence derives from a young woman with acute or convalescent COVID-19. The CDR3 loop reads CAWSVYARDAGSYGYTF. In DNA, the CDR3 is TGTGCCTGGAGTGTATACGCCAGGGATGCAGGAAGTTATGGCTACACCTTC.